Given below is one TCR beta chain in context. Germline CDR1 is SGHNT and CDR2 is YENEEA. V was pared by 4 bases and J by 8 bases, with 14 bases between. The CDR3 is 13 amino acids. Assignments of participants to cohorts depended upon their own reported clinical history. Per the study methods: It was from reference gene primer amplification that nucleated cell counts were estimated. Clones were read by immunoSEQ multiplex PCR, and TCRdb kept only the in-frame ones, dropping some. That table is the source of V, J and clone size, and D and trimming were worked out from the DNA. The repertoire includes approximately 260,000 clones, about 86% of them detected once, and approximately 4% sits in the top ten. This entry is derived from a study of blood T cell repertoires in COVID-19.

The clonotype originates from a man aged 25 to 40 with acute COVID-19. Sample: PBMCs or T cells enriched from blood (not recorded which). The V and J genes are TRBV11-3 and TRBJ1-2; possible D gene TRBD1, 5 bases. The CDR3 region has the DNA TGTGCCAGCAGCTCCTCCCCAGGGCTAGGCTACACCTTC. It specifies CASSSSPGLGYTF.